The 8 T cell receptor beta chains below were found in one sample sequenced in a study of human T cells and chemical hapten exposure. Described time point: pre-sensitization, week 0. Treatment: therapeutic diphenylcyclopropenone sensitization with weekly scalp DPC. TCRdb reprocessed the RACE reads with MiXCR, giving one entry per CDR3 protein. The repertoire holds around 350,000 distinct CDR3 sequences, with 5.5% as singletons. The sequencing used whole blood, collected in connection with sensitization to the hapten diphenylcyclopropenone (DPC). These receptor sequences come from a woman aged 18-29 years with alopecia areata. Some clones in this sample may be carry-over from other donors' samples.

This clonotype was seen repeatedly, ten times or more. The chain joins TRBV7-9 to TRBJ2-6, with D unclear. The germline V and J ends were trimmed by 5 bases and 2 bases, with 13 bases remaining between them. The germline V gene has CDR1 SEHNR and CDR2 FQNEAQ (reference sequence). There are 16 residues in the CDR3. The CDR3 coding sequence is TGTGCCAGCAGCCGGCCAGTTGTTGCTGGGGCCAACGTCCTGACTTTC. This encodes CASSRPVVAGANVLTF.

The chain combines TRBV27 with TRBJ1-5; TRBD1 matches at 7 bases. In germline, CDR1 is MNHEY, CDR2 SMNVEV (reference sequence). The CDR3 is 16 amino acids. V shed 5 bases and J 1 base; nucleotides not matched to a gene: 8. Here the CDR3 DNA reads TGTGCCAGCAGTCCGTACACAGGGGTGAGCAATCAGCCCCAGCATTTT. Its protein product is CASSPYTGVSNQPQHF.

This clonotype occurred many times. CDR3 in amino acids: CASSYLSGQSENSPLHF. The CDR3 nucleotides read TGTGCCAGCAGTTACCTTTCGGGACAGTCGGAAAATTCACCCCTCCACTTT. The chain couples TRBV6-5 to TRBJ1-6; 7 bases are shared with TRBD1. Unmatched junction bases numbered 11, after V lost 2 bases and J lost 7 bases. The CDR3 covers 17 residues. Germline V gene lookup returns CDR1 MNHEY and CDR2 SVGAGI.

The J gene is TRBJ2-3, the V gene TRBV5-4; TRBD1 aligns across 7 bases. The CDR3 spans 14 residues. Germline values: CDR1 SGHNT, CDR2 YYREEE (reference sequence). V gave up 7 bases and J gave up 4 bases; unmatched junction bases: 9. CDR3 amino acids: CASHRDSEADTQYF. As DNA, the CDR3 is TGTGCCAGCCACCGGGACAGTGAGGCAGATACGCAGTATTTT. Complete variable domain (other parts from reference TRBV5-4 and TRBJ2-3): ETGVTQSPTHLIKTRGQQVTLRCSSQSGHNTVSWYQQALGQGPQFIFQYYREEENGRGNFPPRFSGLQFPNYSSELNVNALELDDSALYLCASHRDSEADTQYFGPGTRLTVL.

This clonotype was counted ten times or more. This chain joins TRBV11-2 and TRBJ2-4; D remains ambiguous. The V gene lost 3 bases and the J gene lost 1 base, with 10 bases spanning the gap. Per the germline V gene, CDR1 is SGHAT and CDR2 is FQNNGV. The CDR3 contains 15 residues. The CDR3 region has the DNA TGTGCCAGCAGCTTCTCCCCTGAGGCCAAAAACATTCAGTACTTC. This gives the protein CASSFSPEAKNIQYF.

The chain carries TRBV27 and TRBJ1-5; no clear D. The CDR3 contains 14 residues. Germline-derived CDR1 and CDR2 are MNHEY and SMNVEV (reference sequence). Trimming stripped 4 bases from V and 3 bases from J, with 10 bases between. The CDR3, as DNA: TGTGCCAGCAGTTGGGGTCGATCCAATCAGCCCCAGCATTTT. Translating gives CASSWGRSNQPQHF.

In this sample, this clonotype turned up many times. The CDR3 nucleotides read TGTGCCAGCAGCCCACAGGGGTCCGAGCAGTACTTC. It is translated as CASSPQGSEQYF. This chain joins TRBV27 and TRBJ2-7; 7 bases align to TRBD1. CDR1 and CDR2 from the germline V gene are MNHEY and SMNVEV (reference sequence). There are 12 residues in the CDR3. Trimming at V came to 6 bases and at J to 6 bases, leaving 5 bases not matched to a gene.

In this sample, this clonotype turned up many times. The chain is built from TRBV28 and TRBJ1-6; TRBD1 might be the D (5 bases). The CDR3 covers 15 residues. V gave up 7 bases and J gave up 7 bases, with 17 bases separating them. Germline loops: CDR1 MDHEN, CDR2 SYDVKM. The CDR3 spells CASTEGRFGNSPLHF. The CDR3 bases are TGTGCCAGCACCGAGGGGCGGTTTGGGAATTCACCCCTCCACTTT.